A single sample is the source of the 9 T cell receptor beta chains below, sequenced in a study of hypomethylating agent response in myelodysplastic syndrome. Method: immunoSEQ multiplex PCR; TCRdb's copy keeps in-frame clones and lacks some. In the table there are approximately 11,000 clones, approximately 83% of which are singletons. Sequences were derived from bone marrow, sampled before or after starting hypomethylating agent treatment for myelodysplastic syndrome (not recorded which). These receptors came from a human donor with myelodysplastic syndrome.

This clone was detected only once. CDR3 region: CAWTGRETQYF. CDR3 in DNA: TGTGCCTGGACAGGGAGAGAGACCCAGTACTTC. V usage is TRBV30 and J usage is TRBJ2-5; either TRBD1 or TRBD2 may fit D (5 bases each). The CDR3 totals 11 residues. The V end was cut by 4 bases, the J end by 4 bases, with 7 bases between. Germline V lookup: CDR1 GTSNPN, CDR2 SVGIG (reference sequence).

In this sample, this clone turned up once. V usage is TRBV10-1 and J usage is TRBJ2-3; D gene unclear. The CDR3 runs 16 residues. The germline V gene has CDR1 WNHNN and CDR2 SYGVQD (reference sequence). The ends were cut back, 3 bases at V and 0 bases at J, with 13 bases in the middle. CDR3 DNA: TGCGCCAGCAGTGAAGCCAAAACAGCTAGCACAGATACGCAGTATTTT. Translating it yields CASSEAKTASTDTQYF.

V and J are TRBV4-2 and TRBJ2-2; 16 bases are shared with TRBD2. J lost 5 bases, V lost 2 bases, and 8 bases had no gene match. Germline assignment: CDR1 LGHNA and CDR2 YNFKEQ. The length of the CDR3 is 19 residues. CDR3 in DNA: TGTGCCAGCAGCCAACAGGGACTAGCGGGAGGGCCGGGTACCGGGGAGCTGTTTTTT. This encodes CASSQQGLAGGPGTGELFF.

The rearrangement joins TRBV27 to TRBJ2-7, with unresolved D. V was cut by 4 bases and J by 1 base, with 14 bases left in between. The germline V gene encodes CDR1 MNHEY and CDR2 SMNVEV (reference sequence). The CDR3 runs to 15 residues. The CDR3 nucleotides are TGTGCCAGCAGTTATCAGGTTGGTAGTTCCTACGAGCAGTACTTC. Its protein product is CASSYQVGSSYEQYF.

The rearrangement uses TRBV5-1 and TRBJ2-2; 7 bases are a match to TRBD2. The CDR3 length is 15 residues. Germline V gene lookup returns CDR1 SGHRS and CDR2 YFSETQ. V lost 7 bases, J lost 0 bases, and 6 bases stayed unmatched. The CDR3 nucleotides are TGCGCCAGCCACGGGGGGAGATCGAACACCGGGGAGCTGTTTTTT. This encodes CASHGGRSNTGELFF.

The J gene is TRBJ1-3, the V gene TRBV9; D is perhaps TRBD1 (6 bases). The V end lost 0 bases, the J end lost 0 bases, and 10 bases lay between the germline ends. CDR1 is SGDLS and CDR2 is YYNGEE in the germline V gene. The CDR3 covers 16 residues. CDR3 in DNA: TGTGCCAGCAGCGTAGCCGGGGGCTACTCTGGAAACACCATATATTTT. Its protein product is CASSVAGGYSGNTIYF.

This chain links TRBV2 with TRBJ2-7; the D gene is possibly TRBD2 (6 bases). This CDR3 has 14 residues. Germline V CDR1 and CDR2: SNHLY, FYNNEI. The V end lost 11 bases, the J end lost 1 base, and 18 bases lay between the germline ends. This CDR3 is CALGVAVMSYEQYF. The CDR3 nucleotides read TGTGCCCTCGGGGTAGCGGTTATGTCCTACGAGCAGTACTTC.

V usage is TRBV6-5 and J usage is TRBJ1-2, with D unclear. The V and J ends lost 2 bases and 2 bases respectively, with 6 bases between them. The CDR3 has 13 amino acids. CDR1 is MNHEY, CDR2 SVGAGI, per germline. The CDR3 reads CASSYRQNYGYTF. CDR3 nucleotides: TGTGCCAGCAGTTACAGACAAAACTATGGCTACACCTTC.

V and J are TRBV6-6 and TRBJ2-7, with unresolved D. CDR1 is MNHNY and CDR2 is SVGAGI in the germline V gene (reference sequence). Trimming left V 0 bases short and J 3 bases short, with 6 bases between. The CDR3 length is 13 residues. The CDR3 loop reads CASSYSSSYEQYF. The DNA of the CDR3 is TGTGCCAGCAGTTACTCGAGCAGCTACGAGCAGTACTTC.